The 20 T cell receptor beta chains in this list originate from one sample, sequenced in a study of blood T cell repertoires in COVID-19. Profiling relied on immunoSEQ multiplex PCR, and the TCRdb table lists in-frame clones only, not all of them. The sample carries roughly 190,000 clones, over 70% recorded once. Sequenced: peripheral blood. Every receptor here comes from a man in his fifties with active or convalescent COVID-19.

The V call is TRBV28, the J call TRBJ1-2; D may be TRBD1 (5 bases). Looked up from germline, CDR1 is MDHEN and CDR2 is SYDVKM. Trimming pared 4 bases from V and 5 bases from J, leaving 14 bases between. This CDR3 spans 14 amino acids. The CDR3 protein is CASSSTQVEYGYTF. CDR3 DNA sequence: TGTGCCAGCAGTTCGACACAGGTGGAATATGGCTACACCTTC.

This sequence joins TRBV4-3 and TRBJ1-2; no firm D call. V shed 5 bases and J shed 6 bases, with 16 bases lying between them. The CDR3 spans 14 residues. Germline CDR1 and CDR2: LGHNA and YSLEER. The CDR3 loop is CASSSLAAVDGYTF. The CDR3 DNA is TGCGCCAGCAGCAGCCTTGCGGCCGTCGATGGCTACACCTTC.

The chain employs TRBV10-2 and TRBJ1-1; no definite D call. This CDR3 has 13 residues. The V gene's germline CDR1 is WSHSY and CDR2 SAAADI. Trimming left V 3 bases short and J 7 bases short, with 12 bases between. CDR3 coding DNA: TGCGCCAGCAGTGAAAACCCGGAGGGTGAAGCTTTCTTT. Protein product: CASSENPEGEAFF.

This clone appeared once. The chain carries TRBV4-3 and TRBJ1-5, with D uncertain. V lost 0 bases to trimming and J lost 7 bases, with 10 bases between them. This CDR3 is 14 amino acids long. Germline loops: CDR1 LGHNA, CDR2 YSLEER. The CDR3, as DNA: TGCGCCAGCAGCCAAGAACGCGACAACCAGCCCCAGCATTTT. This sequence encodes CASSQERDNQPQHF.

The rearrangement uses TRBV10-2 and TRBJ2-7; TRBD2 matches at 10 bases. The CDR3 totals 13 residues. V shed 6 bases, J shed 2 bases, and the junction held 1 base outside the gene matches. CDR1 and CDR2 from the germline V gene are WSHSY and SAAADI. CDR3 DNA sequence: TGCGCCAGCAGGCTAGCGGGGGCCTACGAGCAGTACTTC. This gives the protein CASRLAGAYEQYF.

The chain employs TRBV5-1 and TRBJ1-4, with 10 bases matching TRBD1. Germline values: CDR1 SGHRS, CDR2 YFSETQ. The CDR3 runs to 16 residues. The V and J ends lost 6 bases and 8 bases, in that order; junction bases with no gene match: 13. The CDR3 region has the DNA TGCGCCAGCACTACGGGGTGGGACAGGGGCGACGAAAAACTGTTTTTT. This codes for CASTTGWDRGDEKLFF.

The chain joins TRBV23-1 to TRBJ1-5; no firm D call. TRBV23-1 carries the ORF label, with uncertain function. Trimming cost V 10 bases and J 2 bases, with 6 bases left between them. This CDR3 has 11 amino acids. In DNA, the CDR3 is TGCGCCACTATCGGCAATCAGCCCCAGCATTTT. As protein: CATIGNQPQHF.

Comments on this clone: Other DNA sequences in this specimen translate into the identical CDR3. The chain recombines TRBV18 with TRBJ1-1, with D perhaps matching TRBD1 (5 bases). This CDR3 has 14 amino acids. Germline V gene data show CDR1 as KGHSH and CDR2 as LQKENI. Between the trimmed V and J ends, which lost 2 bases and 0 bases, there was a span of 7 bases. In DNA form, the CDR3 reads TGTGCCAGCTCACCAGGGGGGTTGAACACTGAAGCTTTCTTT. Residues: CASSPGGLNTEAFF.

The gene calls are TRBV5-1 and TRBJ2-1; 10 bases map to TRBD2. From germline, CDR1 is SGHRS and CDR2 YFSETQ. This CDR3 region has 15 residues. V dropped 5 bases and J dropped 4; count of bases not matched to a gene: 6. CDR3: CASRIQLAGYNEQFF. The CDR3 DNA sequence: TGCGCCAGCAGAATACAACTAGCGGGATACAATGAGCAGTTCTTC.

Of note for this clone: Compared with germline, one end of the junction differs, possibly owing to a read error. V gene TRBV7-7 combines with J gene TRBJ2-3, with 9 bases identical to TRBD1. Germline assignment: CDR1 SSHAT and CDR2 FNYEAQ (reference sequence). The CDR3 extends over 15 amino acids. CDR3 sequence reads: CASSLGTGLTDTQYF. In DNA, the CDR3 is TGTGCTAGCAGCTTAGGGACAGGGCTAACAGATACGCAGTATTTT.

This clone was observed once. This chain connects TRBV12-5 to TRBJ2-3; D call uncertain. Germline-derived CDR1 and CDR2 are LGHNT and FRNRAP. The CDR3 has 11 residues. V was clipped by 7 bases and J by 6 bases, with 8 bases between them. The CDR3 here is CASATRDTQYF. In nucleotides, the CDR3 is TGTGCTAGTGCCACTCGGGATACGCAGTATTTT.

The chain recombines TRBV9 with TRBJ1-1, with TRBD1 matching over 10 bases. Germline values: CDR1 SGDLS, CDR2 YYNGEE. The ends lost 6 bases at V and 4 bases at J; junction bases unmatched: 9. There are 15 residues in the CDR3. The CDR3 DNA reads TGTGCCAGCACCAAAGGCCGGGACAGGGGCACTGAAGCTTTCTTT. Protein product: CASTKGRDRGTEAFF.

The chain carries TRBV3-1 (or the pseudogene TRBV3-2) and TRBJ2-5, with D tentatively TRBD1 (6 bases). This CDR3 has 17 amino acids. V was trimmed by 4 bases and J by 2 bases, leaving 20 bases between them. Germline lookup yields CDR1 LGHDT and CDR2 YNNKEL (reference sequence). CDR3 loop: CASSPNPGLGGQETQYF. The DNA for the CDR3 is TGTGCCAGCAGCCCAAACCCAGGCCTAGGGGGACAAGAGACCCAGTACTTC.

V and J are TRBV28 and TRBJ1-3, with D unresolved. The CDR3 totals 14 residues. The V end was cut by 3 bases, the J end by 0 bases, with 6 bases between. Germline CDR1 MDHEN, CDR2 SYDVKM. The CDR3 loop reads CASSLSSSGNTIYF. The CDR3 coding sequence is TGTGCCAGCAGTTTGTCCAGCTCTGGAAACACCATATATTTT.

The V gene is TRBV7-2, the J gene TRBJ2-1; 7 bases map to TRBD2. Trimming at V came to 5 bases and at J to 6 bases, leaving 4 bases not matched to a gene. The CDR3 is made up of 13 amino acids. Germline CDR1 and CDR2: SGHTA and FQGNSA. The CDR3 reads CASSHPSGNEQFF. Written as DNA, the CDR3 is TGTGCCAGCAGCCATCCTAGCGGCAATGAGCAGTTCTTC.

This chain links TRBV20-1 with TRBJ1-2; 7 bases agree with TRBD1. Germline loops: CDR1 DFQATT, CDR2 SNEGSKA (reference sequence). CDR3 length equals 14 residues. Trimming removed 3 bases from V and 5 bases from J; junction bases left unmatched: 9. In DNA, the CDR3 is TGCAGTGCTAGTTTCGGGACAGCGGATTATGGCTACACCTTC. Its translation is CSASFGTADYGYTF.

The gene calls are TRBV5-4 and TRBJ2-3; weak D call: TRBD1 (6 bases). V was trimmed by 5 bases and J by 0 bases, leaving 13 bases between them. Per the germline V gene, CDR1 is SGHNT and CDR2 is YYREEE (reference sequence). This CDR3 region has 15 residues. This CDR3 reads CASSSRGESTDTQYF. The DNA of the CDR3 is TGTGCCAGCAGTTCCAGGGGTGAAAGCACAGATACGCAGTATTTT.

On this clone itself: Other DNA variants within this sample encode the same CDR3. The chain links TRBV5-1 to TRBJ1-5, with a tentative D call TRBD1 (6 bases). V was clipped by 1 base and J by 1 base, with 12 bases between them. This CDR3 has 16 residues. The germline gives CDR1 SGHRS, CDR2 YFSETQ. The CDR3 spells CASSLTGLESNQPQHF. The CDR3 DNA is TGCGCCAGCAGCTTGACAGGGCTGGAGAGCAATCAGCCCCAGCATTTT.

The chain is built from TRBV5-4 and TRBJ2-7; 9 nucleotides line up with TRBD1. V gave up 4 bases and J gave up 2 bases; unmatched junction bases: 13. The CDR3 contains 17 residues. The germline gives CDR1 SGHNT, CDR2 YYREEE (reference sequence). The CDR3 protein is CASSPGQGNNLPYEQYF. The DNA of the CDR3 is TGTGCCAGCAGCCCGGGACAGGGCAACAACCTCCCCTACGAGCAGTACTTC.

This clone was seen a single time. The chain links TRBV7-9 to TRBJ2-1; D might be TRBD2 (6 bases). Germline V gives CDR1 SEHNR, CDR2 FQNEAQ (reference sequence). The CDR3 is 13 residues long. Between the trimmed V and J ends, which lost 2 bases and 9 bases, there was a span of 11 bases. CDR3 loop: CASSLRSGGEQFF. The CDR3 DNA reads as TGTGCCAGCAGCTTACGTAGCGGAGGTGAGCAGTTCTTC.